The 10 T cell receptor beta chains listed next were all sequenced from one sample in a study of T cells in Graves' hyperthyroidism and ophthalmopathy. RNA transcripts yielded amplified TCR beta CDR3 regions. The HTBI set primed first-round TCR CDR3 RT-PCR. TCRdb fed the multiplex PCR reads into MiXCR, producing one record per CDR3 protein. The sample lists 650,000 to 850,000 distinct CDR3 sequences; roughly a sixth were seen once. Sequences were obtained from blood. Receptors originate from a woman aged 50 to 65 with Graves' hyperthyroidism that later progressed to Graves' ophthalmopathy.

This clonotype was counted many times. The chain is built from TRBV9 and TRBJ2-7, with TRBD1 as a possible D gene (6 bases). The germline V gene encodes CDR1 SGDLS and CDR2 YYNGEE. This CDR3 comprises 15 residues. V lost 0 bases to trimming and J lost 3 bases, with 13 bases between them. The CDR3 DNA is TGTGCCAGCAGCGTAGAGTCAGGGGCCGGCTACGAGCAGTACTTC. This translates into CASSVESGAGYEQYF. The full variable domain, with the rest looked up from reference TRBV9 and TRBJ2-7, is DSGVTQTPKHLITATGQRVTLRCSPRSGDLSVYWYQQSLDQGLQFLIQYYNGEERAKGNILERFSAQQFPDLHSELNLSSLELGDSALYFCASSVESGAGYEQYFGPGTRLTVT.

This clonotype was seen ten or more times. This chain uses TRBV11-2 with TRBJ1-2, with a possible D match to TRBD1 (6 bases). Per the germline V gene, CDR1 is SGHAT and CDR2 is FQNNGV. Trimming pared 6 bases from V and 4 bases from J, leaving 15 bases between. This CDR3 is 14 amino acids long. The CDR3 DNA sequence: TGTGCCAGCAGTCCAGGACAGAGCGTCTATGGCTACACCTTC. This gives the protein CASSPGQSVYGYTF.

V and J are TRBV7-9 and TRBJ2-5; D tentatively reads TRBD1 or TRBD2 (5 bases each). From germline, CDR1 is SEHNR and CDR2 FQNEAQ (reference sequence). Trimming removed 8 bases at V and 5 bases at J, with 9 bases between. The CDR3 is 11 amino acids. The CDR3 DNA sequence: TGTGCCAGCCTAGAGGGGGAGACCCAGTACTTC. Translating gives CASLEGETQYF.

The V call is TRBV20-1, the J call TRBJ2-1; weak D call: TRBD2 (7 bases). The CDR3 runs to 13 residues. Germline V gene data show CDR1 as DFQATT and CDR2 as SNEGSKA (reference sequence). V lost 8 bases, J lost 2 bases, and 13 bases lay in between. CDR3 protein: CSTPGGPYNEQFF. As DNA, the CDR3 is TGCAGTACTCCGGGGGGCCCCTACAATGAGCAGTTCTTC.

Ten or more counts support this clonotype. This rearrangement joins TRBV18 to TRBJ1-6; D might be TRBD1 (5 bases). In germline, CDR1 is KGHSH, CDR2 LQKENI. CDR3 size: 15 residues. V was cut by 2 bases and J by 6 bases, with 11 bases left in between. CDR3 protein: CASSPTDGTNSPLHF. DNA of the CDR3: TGTGCCAGCTCACCAACGGACGGGACTAATTCACCCCTCCACTTT.

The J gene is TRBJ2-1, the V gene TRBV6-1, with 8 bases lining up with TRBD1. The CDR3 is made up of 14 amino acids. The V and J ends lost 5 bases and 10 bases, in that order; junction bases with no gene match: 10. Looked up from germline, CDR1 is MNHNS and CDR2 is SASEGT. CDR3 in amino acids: CASSSDRVTREQFF. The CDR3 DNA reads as TGTGCCAGCAGTTCGGACAGGGTAACAAGGGAGCAGTTCTTC.

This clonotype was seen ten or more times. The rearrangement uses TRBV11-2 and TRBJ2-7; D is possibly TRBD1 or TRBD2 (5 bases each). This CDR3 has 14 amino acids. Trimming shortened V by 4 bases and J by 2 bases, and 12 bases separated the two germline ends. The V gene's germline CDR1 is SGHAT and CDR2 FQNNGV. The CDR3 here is CASSSTGGAYEQYF. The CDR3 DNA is TGTGCCAGCAGCTCAACAGGAGGTGCCTACGAGCAGTACTTC.

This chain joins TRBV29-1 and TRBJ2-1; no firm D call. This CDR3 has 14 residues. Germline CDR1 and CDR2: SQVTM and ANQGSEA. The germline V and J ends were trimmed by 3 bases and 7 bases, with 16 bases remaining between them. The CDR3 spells CSVESQVEWNEQFF. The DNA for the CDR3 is TGCAGCGTTGAGTCTCAAGTAGAGTGGAATGAGCAGTTCTTC.

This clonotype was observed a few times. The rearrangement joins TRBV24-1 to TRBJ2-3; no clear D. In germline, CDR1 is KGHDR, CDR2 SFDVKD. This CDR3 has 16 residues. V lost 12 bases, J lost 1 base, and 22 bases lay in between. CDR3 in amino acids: CAALNPRHPGTDTQYF. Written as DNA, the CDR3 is TGTGCCGCCCTAAACCCTAGGCACCCTGGCACAGATACGCAGTATTTT.

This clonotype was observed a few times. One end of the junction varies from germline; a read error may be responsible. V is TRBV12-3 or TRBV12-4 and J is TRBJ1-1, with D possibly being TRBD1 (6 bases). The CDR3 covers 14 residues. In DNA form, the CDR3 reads TGTGCCAGCAGTTTGACAGGCACGAACACTGAAGCTTCCTTT. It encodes CASSLTGTNTEASF.